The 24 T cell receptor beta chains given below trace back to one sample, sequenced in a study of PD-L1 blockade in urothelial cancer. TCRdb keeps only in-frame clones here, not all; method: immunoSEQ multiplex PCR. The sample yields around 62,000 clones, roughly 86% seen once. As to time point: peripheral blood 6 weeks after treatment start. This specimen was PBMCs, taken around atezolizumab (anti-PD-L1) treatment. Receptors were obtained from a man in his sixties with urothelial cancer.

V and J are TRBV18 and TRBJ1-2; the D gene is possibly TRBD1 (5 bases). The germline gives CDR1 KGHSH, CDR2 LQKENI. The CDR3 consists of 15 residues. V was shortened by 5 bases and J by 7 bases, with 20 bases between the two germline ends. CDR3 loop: CASSSPPGGVSGYTF. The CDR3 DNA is TGTGCCAGCTCATCGCCTCCGGGGGGAGTAAGTGGCTACACCTTC.

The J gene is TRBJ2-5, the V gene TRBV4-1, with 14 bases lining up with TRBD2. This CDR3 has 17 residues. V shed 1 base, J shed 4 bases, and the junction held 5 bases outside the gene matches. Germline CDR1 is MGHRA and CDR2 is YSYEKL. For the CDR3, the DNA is TGCGCCAGCAGCCAAGGGGGACTAGCGGGAGTGTTAGAGACCCAGTACTTC. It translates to CASSQGGLAGVLETQYF.

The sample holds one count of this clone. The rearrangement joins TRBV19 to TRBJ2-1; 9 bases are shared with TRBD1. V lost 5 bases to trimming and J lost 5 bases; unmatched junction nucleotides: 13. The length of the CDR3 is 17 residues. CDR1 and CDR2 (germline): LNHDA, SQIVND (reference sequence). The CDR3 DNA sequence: TGTGCCAGTAGTCGATGGACCGGGACAGGGCGGAACAATGAGCAGTTCTTC. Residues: CASSRWTGTGRNNEQFF.

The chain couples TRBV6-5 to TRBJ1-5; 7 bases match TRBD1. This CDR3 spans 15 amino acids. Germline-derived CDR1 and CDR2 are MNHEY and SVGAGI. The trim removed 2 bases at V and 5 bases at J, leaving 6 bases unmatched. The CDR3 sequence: CASSYNRQGYQPQHF. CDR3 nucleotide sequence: TGTGCCAGCAGTTACAACCGACAGGGCTATCAGCCCCAGCATTTT.

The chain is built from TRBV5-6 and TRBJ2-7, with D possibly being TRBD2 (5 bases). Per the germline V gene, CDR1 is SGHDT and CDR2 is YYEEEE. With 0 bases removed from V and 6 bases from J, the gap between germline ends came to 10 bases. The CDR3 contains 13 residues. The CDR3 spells CASSLELASEQYF. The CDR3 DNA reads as TGTGCCAGCAGCTTGGAATTAGCGAGCGAGCAGTACTTC.

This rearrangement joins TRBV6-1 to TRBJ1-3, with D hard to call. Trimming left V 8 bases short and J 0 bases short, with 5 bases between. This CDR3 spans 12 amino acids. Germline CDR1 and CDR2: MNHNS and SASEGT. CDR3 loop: CASLISGNTIYF. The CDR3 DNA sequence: TGTGCCAGCTTAATCTCTGGAAACACCATATATTTT.

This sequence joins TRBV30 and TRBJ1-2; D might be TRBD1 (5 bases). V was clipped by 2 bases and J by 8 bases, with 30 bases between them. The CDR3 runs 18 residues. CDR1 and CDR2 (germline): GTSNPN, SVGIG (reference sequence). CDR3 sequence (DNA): TGTGCCTGGAGTCTGTACTCGTCTTTGGGGCTAGGGCGTGGGGGCTACACCTTC. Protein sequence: CAWSLYSSLGLGRGGYTF.

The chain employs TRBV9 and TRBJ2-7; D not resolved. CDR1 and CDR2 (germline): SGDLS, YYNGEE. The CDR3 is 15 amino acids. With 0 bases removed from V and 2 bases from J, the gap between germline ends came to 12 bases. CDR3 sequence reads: CASSVDIAGAYEQYF. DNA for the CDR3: TGTGCCAGCAGCGTAGATATTGCCGGAGCCTACGAGCAGTACTTC.

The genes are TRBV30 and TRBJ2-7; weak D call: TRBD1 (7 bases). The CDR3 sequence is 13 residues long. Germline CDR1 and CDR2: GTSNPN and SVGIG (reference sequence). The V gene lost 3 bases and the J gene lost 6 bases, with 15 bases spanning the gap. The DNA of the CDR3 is TGTGCCTGGAGCAGGGGGGACCCGCCCGAGCAGTACTTC. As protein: CAWSRGDPPEQYF.

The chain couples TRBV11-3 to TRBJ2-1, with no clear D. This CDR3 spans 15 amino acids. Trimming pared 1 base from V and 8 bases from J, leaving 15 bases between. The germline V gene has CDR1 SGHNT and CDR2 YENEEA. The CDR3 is CASSLGLQVEDEQFF. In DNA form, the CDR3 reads TGTGCCAGCAGCTTAGGGCTACAAGTTGAGGATGAGCAGTTCTTC.

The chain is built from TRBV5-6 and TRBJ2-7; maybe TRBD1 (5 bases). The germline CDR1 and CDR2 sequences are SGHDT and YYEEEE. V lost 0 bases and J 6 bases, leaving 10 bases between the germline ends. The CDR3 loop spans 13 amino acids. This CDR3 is CASSLVVQGEQYF. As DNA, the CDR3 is TGTGCCAGCAGCTTGGTTGTCCAGGGCGAGCAGTACTTC.

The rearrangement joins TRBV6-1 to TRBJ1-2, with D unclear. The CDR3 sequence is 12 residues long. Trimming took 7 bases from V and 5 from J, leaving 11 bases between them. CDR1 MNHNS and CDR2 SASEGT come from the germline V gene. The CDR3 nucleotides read TGTGCCAGCACCTTTCAGACTTATGGCTACACCTTC. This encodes CASTFQTYGYTF.

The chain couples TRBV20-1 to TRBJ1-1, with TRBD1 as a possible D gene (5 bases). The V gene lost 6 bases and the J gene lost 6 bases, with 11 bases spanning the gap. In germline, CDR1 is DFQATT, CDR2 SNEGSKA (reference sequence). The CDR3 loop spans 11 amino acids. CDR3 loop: CSASATAEAFF. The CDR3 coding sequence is TGCAGTGCGTCCGCGACAGCTGAAGCTTTCTTT.

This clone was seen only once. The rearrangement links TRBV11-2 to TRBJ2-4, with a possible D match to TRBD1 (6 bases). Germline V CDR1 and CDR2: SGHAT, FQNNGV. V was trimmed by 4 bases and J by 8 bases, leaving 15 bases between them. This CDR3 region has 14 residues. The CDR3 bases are TGTGCCAGCAGCTCTACAGGGTCTGGGGACATTCAGTACTTC. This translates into CASSSTGSGDIQYF.

The CDR3 spells CASSERDIRTLPLHF. CDR3 DNA sequence: TGTGCCAGCAGTGAACGGGATATTAGGACTTTACCCCTCCACTTT. The chain carries TRBV6-1 and TRBJ1-6; no clear D gene. Germline V CDR1 and CDR2: MNHNS, SASEGT. V was pared by 2 bases and J by 12 bases, with 17 bases between. CDR3 length: 15 residues.

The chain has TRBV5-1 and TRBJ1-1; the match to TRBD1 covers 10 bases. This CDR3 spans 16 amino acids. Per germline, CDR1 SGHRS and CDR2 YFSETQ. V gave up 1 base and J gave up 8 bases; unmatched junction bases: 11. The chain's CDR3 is CASSLYGQGVGGEAFF. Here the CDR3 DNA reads TGCGCCAGCAGCTTGTATGGACAGGGGGTAGGCGGAGAAGCTTTCTTT.

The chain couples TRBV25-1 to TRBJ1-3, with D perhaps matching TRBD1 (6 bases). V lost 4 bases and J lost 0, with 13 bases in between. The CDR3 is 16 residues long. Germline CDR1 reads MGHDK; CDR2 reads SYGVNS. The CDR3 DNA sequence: TGTGCCAGCAGTGCTACAGGGTACCACTCTGGAAACACCATATATTTT. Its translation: CASSATGYHSGNTIYF.

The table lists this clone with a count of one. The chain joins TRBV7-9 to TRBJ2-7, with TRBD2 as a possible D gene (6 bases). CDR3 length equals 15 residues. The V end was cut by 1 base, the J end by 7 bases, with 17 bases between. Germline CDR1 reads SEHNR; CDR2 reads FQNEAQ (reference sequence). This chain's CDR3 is CASSLGGTGDFEQYF. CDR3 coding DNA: TGTGCCAGCAGCTTAGGCGGGACCGGGGATTTTGAGCAGTACTTC.

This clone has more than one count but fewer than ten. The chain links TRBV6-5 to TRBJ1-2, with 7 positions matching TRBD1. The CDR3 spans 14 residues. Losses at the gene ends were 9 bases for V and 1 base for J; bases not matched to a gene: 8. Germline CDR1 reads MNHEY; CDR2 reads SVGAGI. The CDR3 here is CASTIDRDNYGYTF. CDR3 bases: TGTGCCAGTACCATCGACAGGGATAACTATGGCTACACCTTC.

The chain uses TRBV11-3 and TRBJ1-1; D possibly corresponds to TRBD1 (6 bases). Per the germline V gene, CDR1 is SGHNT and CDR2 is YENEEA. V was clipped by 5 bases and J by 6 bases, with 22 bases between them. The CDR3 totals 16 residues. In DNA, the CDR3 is TGTGCCAGCAGCCCCGGGAACGTACAGGGTTGGCCTGAAGCTTTCTTT. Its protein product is CASSPGNVQGWPEAFF.

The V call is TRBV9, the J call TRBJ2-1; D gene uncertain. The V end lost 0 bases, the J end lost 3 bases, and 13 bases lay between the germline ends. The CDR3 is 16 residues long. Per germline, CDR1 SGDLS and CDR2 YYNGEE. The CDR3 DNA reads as TGTGCCAGCAGCGTAGAAGGTCCAGCAGGCTACAATGAGCAGTTCTTC. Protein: CASSVEGPAGYNEQFF.

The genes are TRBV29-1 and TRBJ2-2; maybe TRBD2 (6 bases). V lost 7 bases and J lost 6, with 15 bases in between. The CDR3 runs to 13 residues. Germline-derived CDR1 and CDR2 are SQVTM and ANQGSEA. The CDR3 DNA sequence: TGCAGCGCCCTCCCTGGAGGGGCCGGGGAGCTGTTTTTT. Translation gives CSALPGGAGELFF.

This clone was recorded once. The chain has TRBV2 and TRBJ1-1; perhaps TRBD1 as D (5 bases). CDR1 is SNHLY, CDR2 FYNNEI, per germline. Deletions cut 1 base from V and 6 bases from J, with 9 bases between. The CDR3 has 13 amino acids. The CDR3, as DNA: TGTGCCAGCAGTGAAGGGGGGAGGGCTGAAGCTTTCTTT. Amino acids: CASSEGGRAEAFF.

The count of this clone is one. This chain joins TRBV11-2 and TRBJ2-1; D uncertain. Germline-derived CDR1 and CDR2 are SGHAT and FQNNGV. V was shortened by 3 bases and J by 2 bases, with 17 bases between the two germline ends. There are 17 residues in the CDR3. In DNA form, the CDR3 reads TGTGCCAGCAGCTTCGGCAGGCTTTCTCCCACCTACAATGAGCAGTTCTTC. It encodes CASSFGRLSPTYNEQFF.